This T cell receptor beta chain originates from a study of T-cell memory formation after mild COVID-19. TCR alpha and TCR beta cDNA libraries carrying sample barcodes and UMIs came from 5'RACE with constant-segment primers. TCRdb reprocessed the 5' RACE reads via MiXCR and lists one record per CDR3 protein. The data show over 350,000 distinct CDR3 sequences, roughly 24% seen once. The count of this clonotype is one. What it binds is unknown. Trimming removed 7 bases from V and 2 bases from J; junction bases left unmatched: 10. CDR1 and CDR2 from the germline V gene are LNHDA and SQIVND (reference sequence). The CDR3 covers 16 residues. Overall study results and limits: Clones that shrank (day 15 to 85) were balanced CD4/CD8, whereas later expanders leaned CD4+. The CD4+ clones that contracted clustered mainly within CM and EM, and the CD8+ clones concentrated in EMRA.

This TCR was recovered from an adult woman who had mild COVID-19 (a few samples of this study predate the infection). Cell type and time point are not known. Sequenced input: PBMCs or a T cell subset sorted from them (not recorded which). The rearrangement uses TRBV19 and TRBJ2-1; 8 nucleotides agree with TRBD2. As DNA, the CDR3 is TGTGCCAGTACCTCCTTTGGAGCGGGAGCCTACAATGAGCAGTTCTTC. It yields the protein CASTSFGAGAYNEQFF. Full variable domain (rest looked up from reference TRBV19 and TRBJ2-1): DGGITQSPKYLFRKEGQNVTLSCEQNLNHDAMYWYRQDPGQGLRLIYYSQIVNDFQKGDIAEGYSVSREKKESFPLTVTSAQKNPTAFYLCASTSFGAGAYNEQFFGPGTRLTVL.